The next 32 T cell receptor beta chains were all read from a single sample in a study of OX40 agonist ivuxolimab in advanced cancers. TCRdb's table, derived via immunoSEQ multiplex PCR, lists solely in-frame clones and lacks some. Of 25,000 to 30,000 clones in the sample, roughly 85% were seen once. Sequences were derived from CD4+ or CD8+ T cells sorted from blood, sampled in a trial of the OX40 agonist ivuxolimab. The receptor set was obtained from an adult with an advanced solid tumor such as melanoma, head and neck, liver or kidney cancer.

V usage is TRBV6-5 and J usage is TRBJ2-3, with no clear D. CDR1 and CDR2 from the germline V gene are MNHEY and SVGAGI. The length of the CDR3 is 15 residues. V was clipped by 5 bases and J by 1 base, with 13 bases between them. The CDR3 here is CASSPRTSRTDTQYF. CDR3 in DNA: TGTGCCAGCAGTCCACGGACCTCCCGCACAGATACGCAGTATTTT.

The rearrangement joins TRBV2 to TRBJ2-3; 13 bases are a match to TRBD2. CDR3 length: 16 amino acids. Germline loops: CDR1 SNHLY, CDR2 FYNNEI. J lost 6 bases, V lost 6 bases, and 9 bases had no gene match. CDR3 nucleotide sequence: TGTGCCAGCAGCTTTGGACTAGCGGGGGCTGATGATACGCAGTATTTT. Residues: CASSFGLAGADDTQYF.

This chain connects TRBV6-5 to TRBJ2-2; D gene ambiguous. Per germline, CDR1 MNHEY and CDR2 SVGAGI. Trimming shortened V by 5 bases and J by 6 bases, and 13 bases separated the two germline ends. The CDR3 covers 14 residues. In DNA, the CDR3 is TGTGCCAGCAGTGGCCTGATAGGGTCCGGGGAGCTGTTTTTT. Its translation is CASSGLIGSGELFF.

The J gene is TRBJ1-2, the V gene TRBV19; 8 nucleotides line up with TRBD1. V lost 6 bases, J lost 4 bases, and 13 bases stayed unmatched. The CDR3 contains 16 residues. Looked up from germline, CDR1 is LNHDA and CDR2 is SQIVND (reference sequence). CDR3 region: CASSNDRGPVGYGYTF. DNA of the CDR3: TGTGCCAGTAGCAACGACAGGGGCCCAGTGGGCTATGGCTACACCTTC. The variable domain in full, completed from reference TRBV19 and TRBJ1-2, reads DGGITQSPKYLFRKEGQNVTLSCEQNLNHDAMYWYRQDPGQGLRLIYYSQIVNDFQKGDIAEGYSVSREKKESFPLTVTSAQKNPTAFYLCASSNDRGPVGYGYTFGSGTRLTVV.

The chain recombines TRBV28 with TRBJ2-5; 8 nucleotides agree with TRBD1. Germline trimming cut 1 base from V and 3 bases from J; bases unmatched to any gene: 7. Germline V gives CDR1 MDHEN, CDR2 SYDVKM. This CDR3 is built from 16 residues. The CDR3 DNA reads as TGTGCCAGCAGTTTATCAACAGGGGGGAAGAAAGAGACCCAGTACTTC. Translated, it gives CASSLSTGGKKETQYF.

This rearrangement joins TRBV5-4 to TRBJ2-1, with TRBD2 matching 7 bases. The CDR3 is 14 residues long. After removal of 6 bases from V and 1 base from J, the junction contained 4 bases not matched to a gene. The germline gives CDR1 SGHNT, CDR2 YYREEE (reference sequence). The CDR3 here is CASNPSGSYNEQFF. The CDR3 DNA follows: TGTGCCAGCAACCCTAGCGGTTCCTACAATGAGCAGTTCTTC.

This sequence joins TRBV6-1 and TRBJ2-1; perhaps TRBD2 as D (5 bases). Deletions cut 8 bases from V and 4 bases from J, with 6 bases between. Germline CDR1 MNHNS, CDR2 SASEGT. The CDR3 covers 11 residues. CDR3 amino acids: CASGEYNEQFF. DNA for the CDR3: TGTGCCAGCGGGGAGTACAATGAGCAGTTCTTC.

The rearrangement joins TRBV15 to TRBJ1-3; D unclear. V was shortened by 5 bases and J by 0 bases, with 5 bases between the two germline ends. The CDR3 extends over 13 amino acids. CDR1 is LNHNV, CDR2 YYDKDF, per germline (reference sequence). CDR3: CATSPISGNTIYF. The CDR3 DNA follows: TGTGCCACCAGCCCTATCTCTGGAAACACCATATATTTT.

The chain recombines TRBV6-4 with TRBJ2-3; TRBD2 matches at 11 bases. The junction had 7 bases not matched to a gene; V was cut back by 5 bases and J by 3 bases. The germline V gene has CDR1 MRHNA and CDR2 SNTAGT. The CDR3 sequence is 16 residues long. CDR3 sequence reads: CASSKLAGEVTDTQYF. The DNA of the CDR3 is TGTGCCAGCAGTAAACTAGCGGGAGAGGTGACAGATACGCAGTATTTT.

The V call is TRBV7-9, the J call TRBJ2-7; 7 bases are a match to TRBD1. This CDR3 is built from 15 residues. CDR1 is SEHNR, CDR2 FQNEAQ, per germline (reference sequence). J gave up 5 bases and V 5 bases, and 12 bases lay outside the gene matches. Here the CDR3 DNA reads TGTGCCAGCAGCCCCATGACAGGGAGAATTGACGAGCAGTACTTC. Protein: CASSPMTGRIDEQYF.

This clone was counted only a few times. V gene TRBV11-2 combines with J gene TRBJ1-1; D gene unclear. The CDR3 consists of 13 residues. Between the trimmed V and J ends, which lost 1 base and 7 bases, there was a span of 10 bases. Per germline, CDR1 SGHAT and CDR2 FQNNGV. This CDR3 reads CASSLGGWGEAFF. The CDR3 DNA sequence: TGTGCCAGCAGCTTAGGAGGCTGGGGTGAAGCTTTCTTT.

The CDR3 sequence is CASSKLGGEQYF. As DNA, the CDR3 is TGTGCCAGCAGCAAATTAGGTGGAGAGCAGTACTTC. The rearrangement uses TRBV27 and TRBJ2-7; no firm D call. Germline lookup yields CDR1 MNHEY and CDR2 SMNVEV (reference sequence). The CDR3 spans 12 residues. V shed 6 bases and J shed 7 bases, with 13 bases lying between them.

The CDR3 protein is CASSRGLGNQPQHF. In nucleotides, the CDR3 is TGTGCCAGTAGTAGAGGTCTGGGCAATCAGCCCCAGCATTTT. The rearrangement uses TRBV19 and TRBJ1-5; D call uncertain. The CDR3 runs 14 residues. Trimming shortened V by 4 bases and J by 2 bases, and 9 bases separated the two germline ends. Per the germline V gene, CDR1 is LNHDA and CDR2 is SQIVND (reference sequence).

This clone was detected only once. The V call is TRBV27, the J call TRBJ2-2; D unresolved. The CDR3 runs 12 residues. Trimming removed 8 bases at V and 1 base at J, with 5 bases between. Germline V lookup: CDR1 MNHEY, CDR2 SMNVEV (reference sequence). The CDR3 loop reads CASGRNTGELFF. The DNA for the CDR3 is TGTGCCAGCGGAAGGAACACCGGGGAGCTGTTTTTT.

The chain carries TRBV2 and TRBJ2-1; the match to TRBD2 covers 10 bases. The CDR3 length is 14 residues. V gave up 7 bases and J gave up 10 bases; unmatched junction bases: 10. Germline V gene lookup returns CDR1 SNHLY and CDR2 FYNNEI. The DNA of the CDR3 is TGTGCCAGCATTCTAGCGGGGGCTTCCGGGGAGCAGTTCTTC. This translates into CASILAGASGEQFF.

The chain joins TRBV7-9 to TRBJ1-6; maybe TRBD1 (5 bases). The CDR3 loop spans 14 amino acids. V was trimmed by 7 bases and J by 6 bases, leaving 13 bases between them. CDR1 is SEHNR and CDR2 is FQNEAQ in the germline V gene (reference sequence). The CDR3 DNA follows: TGTGCCAGCACCCGGGGCAGGTCTAATTCACCCCTCCACTTT. Encoded protein: CASTRGRSNSPLHF.

In this sample, this clone is medium-sized. V and J are TRBV9 and TRBJ1-4, with a possible D match to TRBD1 (6 bases). V was shortened by 0 bases and J by 8 bases, with 11 bases between the two germline ends. The CDR3 totals 14 residues. Germline loops: CDR1 SGDLS, CDR2 YYNGEE. CDR3 sequence (DNA): TGTGCCAGCAGCGTAGAGGGACATAGGGAAAAACTGTTTTTT. This sequence encodes CASSVEGHREKLFF.

This chain connects TRBV29-1 to TRBJ2-7; D remains unclear. V was trimmed by 4 bases and J by 0 bases, leaving 10 bases between them. The length of the CDR3 is 13 residues. Germline-derived CDR1 and CDR2 are SQVTM and ANQGSEA. The CDR3 DNA sequence: TGCAGCGTTGGGAAGGTAGGCTCCTACGAGCAGTACTTC. This codes for CSVGKVGSYEQYF.

The genes are TRBV5-8 and TRBJ1-2; possibly TRBD1 for D (6 bases). The CDR3 covers 16 residues. V gave up 6 bases and J gave up 4 bases, with 22 bases separating them. Germline CDR1 is SGHTS and CDR2 is YDEGEE. CDR3 sequence reads: CASTSIKVGASYGYTF. The CDR3 DNA is TGTGCCAGCACCTCAATAAAAGTGGGGGCTTCCTATGGCTACACCTTC.

This clone is a singleton in its sample. The chain combines TRBV27 with TRBJ2-7, with 7 nucleotides matching TRBD2. This CDR3 has 16 amino acids. The germline CDR1 and CDR2 sequences are MNHEY and SMNVEV (reference sequence). The V and J ends lost 1 base and 0 bases, in that order; junction bases with no gene match: 6. DNA of the CDR3: TGTGCCAGCAGTTTATATGAGCGGGGACGCTCCTACGAGCAGTACTTC. Its protein is CASSLYERGRSYEQYF.

In DNA form, the CDR3 reads TGTGCCACCAGCAGGGGGGTGGACAGCATCTATGGCTACACCTTC. Translation gives CATSRGVDSIYGYTF. The V and J genes are TRBV15 and TRBJ1-2, with a tentative D call TRBD1 (6 bases). V was shortened by 3 bases and J by 4 bases, with 15 bases between the two germline ends. The germline V gene encodes CDR1 LNHNV and CDR2 YYDKDF (reference sequence). The CDR3 has 15 residues.

The rearrangement links TRBV27 to TRBJ1-1; D unclear. The CDR3 is 15 amino acids. CDR1 is MNHEY, CDR2 SMNVEV, per germline (reference sequence). V dropped 2 bases and J dropped 4 bases, with 14 bases sitting between them. The CDR3 bases are TGTGCCAGCAGTTTAGGCCGGGTTGGAGTCACTGAAGCTTTCTTT. This codes for CASSLGRVGVTEAFF.

This chain links TRBV7-6 with TRBJ1-3, with TRBD1 matching over 7 bases. Unmatched junction bases numbered 7, after V lost 2 bases and J lost 3 bases. The CDR3 is 16 amino acids. The germline CDR1 and CDR2 sequences are SGHVS and FNYEAQ. In DNA, the CDR3 is TGTGCCAGCAGCTTAATCTCAGGGACAGTTGGAAACACCATATATTTT. Translating it yields CASSLISGTVGNTIYF.

The table lists this clone with a count of one. This sequence joins TRBV4-1 and TRBJ1-5; no reliable D call. Germline CDR1 MGHRA, CDR2 YSYEKL. There are 17 residues in the CDR3. V was shortened by 0 bases and J by 0 bases, with 12 bases between the two germline ends. The CDR3 spells CASSQDSQDASNQPQHF. CDR3 sequence (DNA): TGCGCCAGCAGCCAAGACTCCCAAGACGCTAGCAATCAGCCCCAGCATTTT.

This sequence joins TRBV19 and TRBJ2-3, with D perhaps assigned TRBD1 or TRBD2 (6 bases each). CDR1 is LNHDA, CDR2 SQIVND, per germline (reference sequence). The CDR3 has 12 amino acids. V was clipped by 7 bases and J by 10 bases, with 15 bases between them. Here the CDR3 DNA reads TGTGCCAGTACCAAGGGGGGTAGCGCGCAGTATTTT. Protein product: CASTKGGSAQYF.

The gene calls are TRBV10-3 and TRBJ2-7; 10 bases agree with TRBD2. Germline values: CDR1 ENHRY, CDR2 SYGVKD. Germline trimming cut 3 bases from V and 6 bases from J; bases unmatched to any gene: 5. The CDR3 is made up of 14 amino acids. The CDR3 loop reads CAISDKTSGREQYF. The CDR3 bases are TGTGCCATCAGTGACAAGACTAGCGGGCGCGAGCAGTACTTC.

The gene calls are TRBV28 and TRBJ2-1; unclear D gene. This CDR3 region has 13 residues. Germline loops: CDR1 MDHEN, CDR2 SYDVKM. Trimming shortened V by 2 bases and J by 5 bases, and 7 bases separated the two germline ends. The CDR3 region has the DNA TGTGCCAGCAGTTTAACGGGTAACAATGAGCAGTTCTTC. It is translated as CASSLTGNNEQFF.

This chain links TRBV9 with TRBJ1-2; D remains unclear. V was clipped by 3 bases and J by 6 bases, with 9 bases between them. The CDR3 has 12 residues. CDR1 is SGDLS, CDR2 YYNGEE, per germline. CDR3 DNA sequence: TGTGCCAGCAGCGCCGGAGGGAATGGCTACACCTTC. Translation: CASSAGGNGYTF.

This sequence joins TRBV5-1 and TRBJ1-2; no clear D gene. The V gene lost 0 bases and the J gene lost 6 bases, with 3 bases spanning the gap. Per germline, CDR1 SGHRS and CDR2 YFSETQ. The CDR3 contains 11 residues. The CDR3 DNA follows: TGCGCCAGCAGCTTGGCGGATGGCTACACCTTC. Its translation is CASSLADGYTF. Complete variable domain (other parts from reference TRBV5-1 and TRBJ1-2): KAGVTQTPRYLIKTRGQQVTLSCSPISGHRSVSWYQQTPGQGLQFLFEYFSETQRNKGNFPGRFSGRQFSNSRSEMNVSTLELGDSALYLCASSLADGYTFGSGTRLTVV.

This CDR3 reads CASSSGGTMRQPQHF. DNA of the CDR3: TGTGCCAGCTCCTCAGGAGGAACGATGAGACAGCCCCAGCATTTT. The chain joins TRBV2 to TRBJ1-5; D is ambiguous. CDR3 length: 15 residues. Germline V CDR1 and CDR2: SNHLY, FYNNEI. Trimming removed 8 bases at V and 7 bases at J, with 21 bases between.

The genes are TRBV4-1 and TRBJ1-1, with 7 positions matching TRBD1. V shed 1 base, J shed 5 bases, and the junction held 7 bases outside the gene matches. The germline CDR1 and CDR2 sequences are MGHRA and YSYEKL. There are 15 residues in the CDR3. The CDR3 nucleotides are TGCGCCAGCAGCCAAGTTCGCCAGACAGGGACTGAAGCTTTCTTT. Encoded protein: CASSQVRQTGTEAFF.

The V and J genes are TRBV28 and TRBJ1-5, with D possibly matching TRBD1 (5 bases). Germline V gives CDR1 MDHEN, CDR2 SYDVKM. V was trimmed by 6 bases and J by 5 bases, leaving 17 bases between them. This CDR3 is built from 15 residues. Here the CDR3 DNA reads TGTGCCAGCAGGGGTCATGGGGCTAGGGATCAGCCCCAGCATTTT. This gives the protein CASRGHGARDQPQHF.